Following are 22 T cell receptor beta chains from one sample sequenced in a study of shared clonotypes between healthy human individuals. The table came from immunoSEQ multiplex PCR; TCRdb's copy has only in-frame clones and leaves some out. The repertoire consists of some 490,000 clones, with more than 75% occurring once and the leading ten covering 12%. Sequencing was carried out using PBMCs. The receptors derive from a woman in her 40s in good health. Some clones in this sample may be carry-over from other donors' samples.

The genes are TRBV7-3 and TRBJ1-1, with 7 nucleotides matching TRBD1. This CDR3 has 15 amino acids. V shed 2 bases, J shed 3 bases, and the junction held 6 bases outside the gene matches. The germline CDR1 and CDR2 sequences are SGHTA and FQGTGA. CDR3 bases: TGTGCCAGCAGCTTAGTCCCCAGGGGGGACACTGAAGCTTTCTTT. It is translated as CASSLVPRGDTEAFF.

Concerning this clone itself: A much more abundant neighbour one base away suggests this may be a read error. The CDR3 reads CASSAGTGNEKLFF. CDR3 nucleotides: TGTGCCAGCAGTGCCGGGACAGGGAATGAAAAACTGTTTTTT. The V and J genes are TRBV25-1 and TRBJ1-4, with 9 bases aligning to TRBD1. In germline, CDR1 is MGHDK, CDR2 SYGVNS. Trimming at V came to 4 bases and at J to 5 bases, leaving 2 bases not matched to a gene. This CDR3 is built from 14 residues.

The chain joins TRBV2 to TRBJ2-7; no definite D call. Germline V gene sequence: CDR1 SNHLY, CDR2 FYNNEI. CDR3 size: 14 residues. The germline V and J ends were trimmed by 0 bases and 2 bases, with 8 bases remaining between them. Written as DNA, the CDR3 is TGTGCCAGCAGTGAAGCAGTGAATGCCTACGAGCAGTACTTC. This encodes CASSEAVNAYEQYF.

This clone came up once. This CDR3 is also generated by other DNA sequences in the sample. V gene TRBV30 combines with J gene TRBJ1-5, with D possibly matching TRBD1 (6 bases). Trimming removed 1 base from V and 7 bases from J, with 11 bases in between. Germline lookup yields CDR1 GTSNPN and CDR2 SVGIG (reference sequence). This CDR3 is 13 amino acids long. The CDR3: CAWSGGGGQPQHF. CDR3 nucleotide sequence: TGTGCCTGGAGTGGAGGGGGGGGACAGCCCCAGCATTTT.

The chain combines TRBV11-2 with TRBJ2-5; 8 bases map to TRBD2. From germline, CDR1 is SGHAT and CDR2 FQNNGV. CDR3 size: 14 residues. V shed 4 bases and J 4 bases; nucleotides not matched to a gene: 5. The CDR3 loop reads CASSSTGGGETQYF. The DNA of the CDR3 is TGTGCCAGCAGCTCCACGGGAGGGGGAGAGACCCAGTACTTC.

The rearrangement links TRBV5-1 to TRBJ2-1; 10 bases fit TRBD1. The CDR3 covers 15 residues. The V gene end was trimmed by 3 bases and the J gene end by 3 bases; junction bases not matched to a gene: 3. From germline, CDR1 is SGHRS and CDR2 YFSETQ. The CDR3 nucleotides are TGCGCCAGCAGCTCGACAGGGGGCTTCTACAATGAGCAGTTCTTC. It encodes CASSSTGGFYNEQFF.

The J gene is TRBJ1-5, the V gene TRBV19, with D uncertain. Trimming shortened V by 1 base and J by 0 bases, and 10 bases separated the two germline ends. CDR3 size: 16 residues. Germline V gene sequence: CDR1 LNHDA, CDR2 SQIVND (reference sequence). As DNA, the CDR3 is TGTGCCAGTAGTATAGGGCCTCGGTCTAGCAATCAGCCCCAGCATTTT. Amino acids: CASSIGPRSSNQPQHF.

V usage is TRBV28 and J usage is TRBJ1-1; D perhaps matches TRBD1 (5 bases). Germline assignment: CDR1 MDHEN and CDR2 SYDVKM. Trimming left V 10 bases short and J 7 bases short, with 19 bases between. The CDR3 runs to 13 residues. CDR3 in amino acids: CATSSRVSDEAFF. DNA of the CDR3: TGTGCCACCTCATCCAGGGTTTCGGATGAAGCTTTCTTT. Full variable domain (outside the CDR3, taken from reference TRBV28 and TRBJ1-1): DVKVTQSSRYLVKRTGEKVFLECVQDMDHENMFWYRQDPGLGLRLIYFSYDVKMKEKGDIPEGYSVSREKKERFSLILESASTNQTSMYLCATSSRVSDEAFFGQGTRLTVV.

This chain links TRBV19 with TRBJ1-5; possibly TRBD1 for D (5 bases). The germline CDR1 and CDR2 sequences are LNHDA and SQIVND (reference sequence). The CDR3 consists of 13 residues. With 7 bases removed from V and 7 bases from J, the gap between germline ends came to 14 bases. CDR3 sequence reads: CASKGGAGQPQHF. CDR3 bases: TGTGCCAGTAAAGGCGGGGCTGGGCAGCCCCAGCATTTT.

The CDR3 nucleotides are TGTGCCAGCAGCGATCAACTAGCGGGGGCGAACACCGGGGAGCTGTTTTTT. The encoded protein is CASSDQLAGANTGELFF. The V call is TRBV25-1, the J call TRBJ2-2, with TRBD2 matching 11 bases. Germline CDR1 and CDR2: MGHDK and SYGVNS. The CDR3 extends over 17 amino acids. The ends lost 6 bases at V and 0 bases at J; junction bases unmatched: 6.

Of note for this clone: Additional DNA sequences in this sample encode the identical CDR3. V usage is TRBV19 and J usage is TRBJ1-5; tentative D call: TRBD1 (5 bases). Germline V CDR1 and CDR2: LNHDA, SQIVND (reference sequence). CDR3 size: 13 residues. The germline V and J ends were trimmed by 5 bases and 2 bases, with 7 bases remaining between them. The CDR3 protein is CASSSQGNQPQHF. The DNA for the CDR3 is TGTGCCAGTAGTTCACAGGGCAATCAGCCCCAGCATTTT.

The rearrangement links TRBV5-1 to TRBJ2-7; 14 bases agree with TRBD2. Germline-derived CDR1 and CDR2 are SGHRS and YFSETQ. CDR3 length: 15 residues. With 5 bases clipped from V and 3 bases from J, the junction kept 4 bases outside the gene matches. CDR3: CASRGGLAGGYEQYF. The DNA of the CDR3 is TGCGCCAGCAGGGGAGGACTAGCGGGAGGCTACGAGCAGTACTTC.

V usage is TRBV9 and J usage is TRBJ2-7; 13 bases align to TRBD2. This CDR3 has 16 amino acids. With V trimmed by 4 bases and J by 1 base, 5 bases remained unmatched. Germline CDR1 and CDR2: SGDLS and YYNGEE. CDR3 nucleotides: TGTGCCAGCAGCTACGGGACTAGCGGGAATTCCTACGAGCAGTACTTC. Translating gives CASSYGTSGNSYEQYF.

CDR3 in amino acids: CASSLSGLATGGLNEQFF. The CDR3 region has the DNA TGTGCCAGCAGTTTATCGGGGCTGGCGACAGGGGGCCTCAATGAGCAGTTCTTC. This chain connects TRBV28 to TRBJ2-1; 10 positions match TRBD1. Germline V gives CDR1 MDHEN, CDR2 SYDVKM. CDR3 length: 18 amino acids. The ends lost 1 base at V and 6 bases at J; junction bases unmatched: 12.

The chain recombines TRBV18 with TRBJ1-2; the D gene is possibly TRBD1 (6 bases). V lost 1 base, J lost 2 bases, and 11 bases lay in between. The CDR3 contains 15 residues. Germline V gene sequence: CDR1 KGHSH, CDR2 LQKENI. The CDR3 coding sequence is TGTGCCAGCTCACCACAGGGGGAGATGAACTATGGCTACACCTTC. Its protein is CASSPQGEMNYGYTF. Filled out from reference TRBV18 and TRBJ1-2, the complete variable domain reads NAGVMQNPRHLVRRRGQEARLRCSPMKGHSHVYWYRQLPEEGLKFMVYLQKENIIDESGMPKERFSAEFPKEGPSILRIQQVVRGDSAAYFCASSPQGEMNYGYTFGSGTRLTVV.

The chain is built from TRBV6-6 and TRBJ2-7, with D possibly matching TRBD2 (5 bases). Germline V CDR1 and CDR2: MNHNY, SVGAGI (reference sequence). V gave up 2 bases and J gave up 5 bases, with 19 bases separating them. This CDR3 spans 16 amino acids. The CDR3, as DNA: TGTGCCAGCAGTTACCCTTTGGGGAGTCCCCTCGACGAGCAGTACTTC. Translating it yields CASSYPLGSPLDEQYF.

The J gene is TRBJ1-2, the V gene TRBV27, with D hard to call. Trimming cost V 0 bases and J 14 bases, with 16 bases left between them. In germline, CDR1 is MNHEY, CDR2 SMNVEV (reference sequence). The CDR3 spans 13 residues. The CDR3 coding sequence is TGTGCCAGCAGTTTATCCGGCCTCAGCATCTTAACCTTC. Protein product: CASSLSGLSILTF.

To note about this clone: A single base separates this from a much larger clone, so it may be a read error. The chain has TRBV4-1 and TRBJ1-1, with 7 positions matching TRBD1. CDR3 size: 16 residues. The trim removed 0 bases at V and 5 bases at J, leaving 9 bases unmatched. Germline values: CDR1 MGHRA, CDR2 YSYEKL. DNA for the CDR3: TGCGCCAGCAGCCAAGATAGGCGCCAGGGGGGGACTGAAGCTTTCTTT. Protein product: CASSQDRRQGGTEAFF.

The DNA for the CDR3 is TGTGCCAGCAGTTTAACTAGCGAAATTTGGAATGAGCAGTTCTTC. Amino acid sequence: CASSLTSEIWNEQFF. The rearrangement joins TRBV27 to TRBJ2-1; 7 positions agree with TRBD2. Germline V CDR1 and CDR2: MNHEY, SMNVEV (reference sequence). This CDR3 contains 15 residues. With V trimmed by 2 bases and J by 7 bases, 8 bases remained unmatched.

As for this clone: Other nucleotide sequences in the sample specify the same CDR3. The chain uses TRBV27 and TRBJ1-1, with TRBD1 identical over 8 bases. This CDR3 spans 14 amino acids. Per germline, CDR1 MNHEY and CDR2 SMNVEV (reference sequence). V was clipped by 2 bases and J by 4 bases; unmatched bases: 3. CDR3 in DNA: TGTGCCAGCAGTTTAGGACAGGGCGGCACTGAAGCTTTCTTT. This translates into CASSLGQGGTEAFF.

In nucleotides, the CDR3 is TGTGCCAGCAGCAGAACCGGGGAGCTGTTTTTT. Encoded protein: CASSRTGELFF. The J gene is TRBJ2-2, the V gene TRBV6-5, with unresolved D. In germline, CDR1 is MNHEY, CDR2 SVGAGI. V lost 6 bases and J 5 bases, leaving 4 bases between the germline ends. The CDR3 covers 11 residues.

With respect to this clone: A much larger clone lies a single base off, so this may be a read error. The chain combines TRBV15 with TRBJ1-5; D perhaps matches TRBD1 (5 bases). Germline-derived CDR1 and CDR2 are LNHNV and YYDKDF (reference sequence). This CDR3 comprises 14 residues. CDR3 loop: CATSEGRSNRPQHF. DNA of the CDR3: TGTGCCACCAGCGAGGGGCGGAGCAATCGGCCCCAGCATTTT.